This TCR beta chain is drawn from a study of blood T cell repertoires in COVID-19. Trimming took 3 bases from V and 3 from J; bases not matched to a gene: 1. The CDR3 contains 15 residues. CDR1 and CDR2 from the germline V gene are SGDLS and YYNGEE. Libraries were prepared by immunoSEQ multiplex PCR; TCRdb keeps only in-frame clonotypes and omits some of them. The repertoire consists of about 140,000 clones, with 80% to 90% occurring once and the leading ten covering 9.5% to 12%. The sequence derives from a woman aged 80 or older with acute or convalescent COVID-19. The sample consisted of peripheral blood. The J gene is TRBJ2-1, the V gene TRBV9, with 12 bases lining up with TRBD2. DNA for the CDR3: TGTGCCAGCAGCGAGACTAGCGGGGGCTACAATGAGCAGTTCTTC. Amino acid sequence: CASSETSGGYNEQFF.